A selection of T cell receptor beta chains follows, all from one sample in a study of human thymus T cells. Using immunoSEQ multiplex PCR, the repertoire was profiled, and TCRdb retains in-frame clones only, with some absent. The table has 100,000 to 150,000 clones, more than 90% seen once. Specimen: thymus tissue. The receptors were gathered from a boy younger than two with a congenital heart defect but otherwise immunologically healthy. Both conserved end residues are part of each CDR3. The order of the fields is D gene, J gene, V gene, CDR3 length, clone size, CDR3 protein, CDR3 DNA. A D gene is named only where the DNA matches it firmly. Clone size, where shown, is once, few, many, or a class for clones that have expanded.

TRBD2,TRBJ2-1,TRBV10-3,18,.,CAISESTTGLGREDEQFF,TGTGCCATCAGTGAGTCGACTACGGGACTAGGGCGTGAGGATGAGCAGTTCTTC
.,TRBJ2-5,TRBV5-4,15,.,CASSPQGGEAETQYF,TGTGCCAGCAGCCCACAGGGGGGGGAGGCAGAGACCCAGTACTTC
.,TRBJ2-5,TRBV4-3,15,.,CASSQELAIQETQYF,TGCGCCAGCAGCCAAGAACTGGCAATCCAAGAGACCCAGTACTTC
TRBD2,TRBJ2-1,TRBV28,20,.,CASRPPGLAGVTPSYNEQFF,TGTGCCAGCAGGCCGCCGGGACTAGCGGGGGTGACCCCTTCCTACAATGAGCAGTTCTTC
.,TRBJ1-4,TRBV2,17,.,CASSNPRRRTGCEKLFF,TGTGCCAGCAGCAATCCCCGTAGGAGAACAGGGTGTGAAAAACTGTTTTTT
.,TRBJ2-5,TRBV29-1,18,.,CSVEDKPPEGREVETQYF,TGCAGCGTTGAAGATAAGCCCCCTGAGGGGCGCGAGGTAGAGACCCAGTACTTC
TRBD2,TRBJ2-1,TRBV5-4,16,.,CASIDTSGLGGNEQFF,TGTGCCAGCATAGATACTAGCGGTTTGGGGGGGAATGAGCAGTTCTTC
.,TRBJ1-2,TRBV10-3,11,.,CAIRLSDGYTF,TGTGCCATCAGGCTGAGCGATGGCTACACCTTC
.,TRBJ1-4,TRBV30,12,.,CAWAPTNEKLFF,TGTGCCTGGGCACCAACGAATGAAAAACTGTTTTTT
.,TRBJ1-3,TRBV11-3,16,once,CASSLWGRYSGNTIYF,TGTGCCAGCAGCTTATGGGGGCGTTACTCTGGAAACACCATATATTTT
TRBD1,TRBJ1-3,TRBV7-9,18,.,CASSSEGDSPCSGNTIYF,TGTGCCAGCAGCTCAGAAGGGGACAGCCCTTGCTCTGGAAACACCATATATTTT
.,TRBJ1-2,TRBV28,16,few,CASSLWRVGGGYGYTF,TGTGCCAGCAGTTTATGGCGTGTCGGAGGAGGCTATGGCTACACCTTC
.,TRBJ2-3,TRBV27,12,.,CASTGGSDTQYF,TGTGCCAGCACTGGGGGATCGGATACGCAGTATTTT
.,TRBJ2-7,TRBV7-9,16,.,CASSRGGQSSSYEQYF,TGTGCCAGCAGCCGTGGGGGGCAGAGTAGCTCCTACGAGCAGTACTTC
.,TRBJ1-5,TRBV28,14,.,CASSFRDGNQPQHF,TGTGCCAGCAGCTTCCGGGACGGTAATCAGCCCCAGCATTTT
TRBD1,TRBJ1-1,TRBV6-1,13,.,CAGSGQANTEAFF,TGTGCCGGAAGCGGACAGGCGAACACTGAAGCTTTCTTT
TRBD1,TRBJ1-2,TRBV5-6,17,.,CASSFQDREGANYGYTF,TGTGCCAGCAGCTTCCAGGACAGGGAGGGGGCTAACTATGGCTACACCTTC
TRBD2,TRBJ2-1,TRBV27,15,.,CASSSQRGPYNEQFF,TGTGCCAGCAGTTCACAGCGGGGGCCCTACAATGAGCAGTTCTTC
.,TRBJ2-3,TRBV7-2,19,.,CASSLGQLRPWGNTDTQYF,TGTGCCAGCAGCTTAGGACAGCTGAGGCCCTGGGGGAACACAGATACGCAGTATTTT
TRBD2,TRBJ2-1,TRBV4-1,22,.,CASSQKGVTAGGPQSSYNEQFF,TGCGCCAGCAGCCAAAAAGGGGTAACCGCGGGGGGTCCGCAGAGCTCCTACAATGAGCAGTTCTTC
.,TRBJ2-1,TRBV11-2,15,.,CASRHRRQENNEQFF,TGTGCCAGCAGACATCGCAGACAGGAAAACAATGAGCAGTTCTTC
.,TRBJ1-6,TRBV4-2,17,.,CASSQGGETRFNSPLHF,TGTGCCAGCAGCCAAGGTGGGGAAACTCGCTTTAATTCACCCCTCCACTTT
.,TRBJ2-3,TRBV7-6,16,.,CASSRGPFYRTDTQYF,TGTGCCAGCAGCCGGGGTCCTTTCTATAGGACAGATACGCAGTATTTT
.,TRBJ2-3,TRBV9,18,.,CASSADRDLGTLTDTQYF,TGTGCCAGCAGCGCAGACCGGGACCTTGGAACACTCACAGATACGCAGTATTTT
TRBD2,TRBJ2-3,TRBV4-2,21,.,CASSQAASGGATPPGTDTQYF,TGTGCCAGCAGCCAAGCGGCTAGCGGGGGGGCAACTCCTCCTGGCACAGATACGCAGTATTTT
TRBD2,TRBJ2-5,TRBV4-1,17,.,CASSQGTSGGVRETQYF,TGCGCCAGCAGCCAAGGGACTAGCGGGGGGGTTCGAGAGACCCAGTACTTC
TRBD1,TRBJ1-2,TRBV10-3,13,.,CAILPRQGYGYTF,TGTGCCATCTTACCCAGACAGGGCTATGGCTACACCTTC
TRBD1,TRBJ1-6,TRBV30,13,.,CAWMSGGGSPLHF,TGTGCCTGGATGTCAGGGGGCGGTTCACCCCTCCACTTT
TRBD1,TRBJ1-1,TRBV6-1,16,.,CASSEAPGTGATEAFF,TGTGCCAGCAGTGAAGCCCCCGGGACAGGGGCCACTGAAGCTTTCTTT